The TCR beta chain described here comes from a study of human T cells and chemical hapten exposure. Study background: Subjects had 2% DPC placed on roughly 2 cm by roughly 2 cm of upper inner arm skin for sensitization.

The library labeled individual cDNA molecules by adding unique molecular identifiers to them. Original methodology: A per-sample median of roughly 96,000 TCRs was observed, with counts ranging from roughly 20,000 to 700,000. Using its own MiXCR run on the RACE reads, TCRdb lists one record per CDR3 protein. TCRdb's processing, not the authors', yielded these V and J calls. The sample consists of 87,000 or so distinct CDR3 sequences, 9.6% of them appearing once. V was clipped by 4 bases and J by 4 bases, with 10 bases between them. Per germline, CDR1 LGHDT and CDR2 YNNKEL (reference sequence). The CDR3 spans 13 residues. Details on this clonotype: Its specificity is not known.

Time point given: pre-sensitization, week 0. The treatment denotes: therapeutic diphenylcyclopropenone sensitization with weekly scalp DPC. Study outcomes and limitations: Sensitizing with DPC caused no change in TCRs above 1 in 1000 frequency.

The sequence came from a woman in her forties with alopecia areata. Some clones in this sample may be carry-over from other donors' samples. The input for sequencing was whole blood, taken in connection with sensitization to the hapten diphenylcyclopropenone (DPC). This sequence joins TRBV3-1 and TRBJ1-2, with D hard to call. CDR3 DNA sequence: TGTGCCAGCAGCCTAGAGGGCCGCTATGGCTACACCTTC. The encoded protein is CASSLEGRYGYTF.